The clone carrying this T cell receptor (beta chain) was counted a single time. Its target is unknown. This sample was included in a study of cytomegalovirus exposure and HLA in healthy donors. Broader study findings: The dataset shows that most TCR sequences were rare, while some public TCRs occurred in many donors.

Germline V gives CDR1 MNHNS, CDR2 SASEGT. J gave up 4 bases and V 5 bases, and 5 bases lay outside the gene matches. The CDR3 sequence is 15 residues long. Produced via immunoSEQ multiplex PCR; TCRdb's table is partial and in-frame only. Here the sample spans roughly 65,000 clones, approximately 92% being singletons. This sequence joins TRBV6-1 and TRBJ2-7; 13 positions match TRBD2. This sequence was found in a man aged 18 to 29 in good health and CMV-seropositive. What was sequenced was PBMCs. CDR3 sequence (DNA): TGTGCCAGCAGTCGACTAGCGGGAGGCTCATACGAGCAGTACTTC. Translating gives CASSRLAGGSYEQYF.